This T cell receptor (beta chain) is from a study of blood T cells in healthy people across ages. Roughly 10 milliliters of peripheral blood were drawn from each donor into EDTA-treated tubes. Isolation yielded PBMCs, at least 7 million per sample, in every case. The CDR3 is 12 amino acids. Germline lookup yields CDR1 MDHEN and CDR2 SYDVKM. Trimming removed 10 bases from V and 11 bases from J, with 15 bases in between. Together with a sample-barcoded 5' primer, a J-beta primer mix was included in a second PCR lasting about 6 to 11 cycles. Every sample gave at least 2.5 million paired-end reads containing CDR3. TCRdb reprocessed the 5' RACE reads with MiXCR, giving one entry per CDR3 protein. The sample yields about 1,400,000 distinct CDR3 sequences, roughly 45% seen once.

This chain joins TRBV28 and TRBJ1-6; D not certain. The sequence was collected from a woman between 18 and 29 years old in good health. Sequenced sample: blood. CDR3 amino acids: CATPMGNAPLHF. CDR3 sequence (DNA): TGTGCCACCCCTATGGGGAATGCACCCCTCCACTTT.